The 3 T cell receptor beta chains presented below share a single source sample, sequenced in a study of CD8 T cells in Susac syndrome. Random hexamers served to reverse transcribe about 0.5 to 1 ug RNA. Each CDR3 protein is one row after TCRdb ran MiXCR on the immunoSEQ multiplex PCR reads. The top ten hold around 0.1% of the sample, which has about 200,000 distinct CDR3 sequences, about 95% seen once. Sequenced: CD4+ T cells from PBMCs. The receptors stem from a human donor in good health.

The rearrangement uses TRBV20-1 and TRBJ2-3; D is possibly TRBD1 (5 bases). CDR1 and CDR2 (germline): DFQATT, SNEGSKA (reference sequence). Trimming stripped 6 bases from V and 2 bases from J, with 15 bases between. CDR3 size: 14 residues. In DNA form, the CDR3 reads TGCAGTGCCCCTCAGGGCAGTCTCACAGATACGCAGTATTTT. Its translation is CSAPQGSLTDTQYF.

This clonotype was detected once. V and J are TRBV20-1 and TRBJ2-3; 8 bases are shared with TRBD1. V lost 1 base and J lost 9; bases outside the gene matches: 12. CDR3 size: 15 residues. Germline loops: CDR1 DFQATT, CDR2 SNEGSKA (reference sequence). CDR3 sequence reads: CSARVSTQGAQTQYF. In DNA, the CDR3 is TGCAGTGCTAGAGTATCAACCCAGGGGGCGCAGACGCAGTATTTT.

This chain connects TRBV20-1 to TRBJ2-2; D possibly corresponds to TRBD1 (6 bases). Trimming took off 4 bases at V and 7 bases at J, with 10 bases between the two ends. The CDR3 spans 12 residues. The germline V gene encodes CDR1 DFQATT and CDR2 SNEGSKA (reference sequence). The CDR3 spells CSATQGYGELFF. CDR3 coding DNA: TGCAGTGCTACACAGGGATACGGGGAGCTGTTTTTT.